The 27 T cell receptor beta chains below were found in one sample sequenced in a study of CD8 T cells in Susac syndrome. After extraction with the RNeasy kit, about 0.45 to 1 ug of the RNA was reverse transcribed using random hexamers. A single record per CDR3 protein comes from TCRdb applying MiXCR to the immunoSEQ multiplex PCR reads. This sample has under 250,000 distinct CDR3 sequences, with approximately 94% found just once. Sequenced sample: CD4+ T cells from PBMCs. The source is a human donor with Susac syndrome.

The count of this clonotype is one. V usage is TRBV20-1 and J usage is TRBJ1-2; TRBD1 agrees at 9 bases. Germline V gene sequence: CDR1 DFQATT, CDR2 SNEGSKA (reference sequence). The CDR3 covers 12 residues. The ends lost 6 bases at V and 7 bases at J; junction bases unmatched: 6. The chain's CDR3 is CSAHTGGGGYTF. CDR3 coding DNA: TGCAGTGCCCACACAGGGGGCGGTGGCTACACCTTC.

This sequence joins TRBV20-1 and TRBJ2-7; 13 positions agree with TRBD2. Germline CDR1 DFQATT, CDR2 SNEGSKA (reference sequence). This CDR3 is built from 15 residues. V lost 4 bases and J lost 3; bases outside the gene matches: 6. The DNA for the CDR3 is TGCAGTGCTACCGGGACTAGCGGGGACCTCTACGAGCAGTACTTC. Residues: CSATGTSGDLYEQYF.

The V gene is TRBV27, the J gene TRBJ2-5; D possibly matches TRBD1 or TRBD2 (6 bases each). The V gene lost 2 bases and the J gene lost 1 base, with 17 bases spanning the gap. CDR1 and CDR2 from the germline V gene are MNHEY and SMNVEV (reference sequence). The CDR3 length is 17 residues. The CDR3 loop reads CASSLKGGMRGQETQYF. For the CDR3, the DNA is TGTGCCAGCAGTTTAAAAGGGGGGATGAGGGGCCAAGAGACCCAGTACTTC.

V usage is TRBV19 and J usage is TRBJ2-7; perhaps TRBD2 as D (5 bases). CDR1 and CDR2 from the germline V gene are LNHDA and SQIVND (reference sequence). V was shortened by 3 bases and J by 0 bases, with 9 bases between the two germline ends. The CDR3 loop spans 14 amino acids. The CDR3 nucleotides are TGTGCCAGTAGTATTAGCGCCAACTCCTACGAGCAGTACTTC. The encoded protein is CASSISANSYEQYF.

This chain links TRBV4-3 with TRBJ1-4; D is perhaps TRBD1 (5 bases). The CDR3 contains 15 residues. V lost 0 bases and J lost 8, with 13 bases in between. Per the germline V gene, CDR1 is LGHNA and CDR2 is YSLEER. The CDR3 here is CASSQDAVEGEKLFF. Written as DNA, the CDR3 is TGCGCCAGCAGCCAAGATGCGGTAGAGGGGGAAAAACTGTTTTTT.

The chain is built from TRBV5-4 and TRBJ2-7; TRBD1 matches at 10 bases. Trimming removed 2 bases from V and 2 bases from J; junction bases left unmatched: 7. The germline CDR1 and CDR2 sequences are SGHNT and YYREEE (reference sequence). The CDR3 consists of 16 residues. The CDR3 DNA reads as TGTGCCAGCAGCTTATTTACCGGGACAGGGGCCTACGAGCAGTACTTC. Encoded protein: CASSLFTGTGAYEQYF.

The J gene is TRBJ2-3, the V gene TRBV9, with D tentatively TRBD2 (5 bases). V lost 4 bases and J lost 9, with 12 bases in between. CDR3 length: 12 residues. CDR1 SGDLS and CDR2 YYNGEE come from the germline V gene. The chain's CDR3 is CASSLEEETQYF. The CDR3 nucleotides are TGTGCCAGCAGCCTCGAGGAGGAGACGCAGTATTTT. Full variable domain (remainder filled in from reference TRBV9 and TRBJ2-3): DSGVTQTPKHLITATGQRVTLRCSPRSGDLSVYWYQQSLDQGLQFLIQYYNGEERAKGNILERFSAQQFPDLHSELNLSSLELGDSALYFCASSLEEETQYFGPGTRLTVL.

The chain recombines TRBV30 with TRBJ1-5; D is unclear. Germline-derived CDR1 and CDR2 are GTSNPN and SVGIG (reference sequence). There are 12 residues in the CDR3. V was shortened by 4 bases and J by 5 bases, with 9 bases between the two germline ends. The CDR3 spells CAWNMRDQPQHF. In nucleotides, the CDR3 is TGTGCCTGGAATATGAGGGATCAGCCCCAGCATTTT.

The sample holds one count of this clonotype. This chain uses TRBV2 with TRBJ2-5, with 7 bases aligning to TRBD2. The V gene's germline CDR1 is SNHLY and CDR2 FYNNEI. The length of the CDR3 is 16 residues. The V and J ends lost 0 bases and 3 bases, in that order; junction bases with no gene match: 7. The DNA of the CDR3 is TGTGCCAGCAGTGAAGCCGGACTAGGGGCCGAAGAGACCCAGTACTTC. Its protein product is CASSEAGLGAEETQYF.

This chain's CDR3 is CASSYGRIGETQYF. The CDR3 nucleotides read TGTGCCAGCAGTTACGGCCGTATTGGGGAGACCCAGTACTTC. The V call is TRBV6-5, the J call TRBJ2-5; D unresolved. V dropped 2 bases and J dropped 5 bases, with 12 bases sitting between them. This CDR3 spans 14 amino acids. In germline, CDR1 is MNHEY, CDR2 SVGAGI.

The V gene is TRBV30, the J gene TRBJ2-7; TRBD1 aligns across 8 bases. The junction had 6 bases not matched to a gene; V was cut back by 8 bases and J by 6 bases. The CDR3 totals 11 residues. Germline CDR1 GTSNPN, CDR2 SVGIG (reference sequence). The chain's CDR3 is CAGRTGPEQYF. Here the CDR3 DNA reads TGTGCCGGAAGGACAGGGCCCGAGCAGTACTTC.

The chain uses TRBV28 and TRBJ1-4, with TRBD1 as a possible D gene (5 bases). This CDR3 is 15 amino acids long. CDR1 is MDHEN, CDR2 SYDVKM, per germline. V shed 2 bases and J shed 6 bases, with 13 bases lying between them. The DNA for the CDR3 is TGTGCCAGCAGTTTACCGGGAGACAGACATGAAAAACTGTTTTTT. Its translation is CASSLPGDRHEKLFF.

The CDR3 loop is CASSRGAGNTNYGYTF. The CDR3 DNA is TGCGCCAGCAGCCGGGGGGCAGGGAACACTAACTATGGCTACACCTTC. The V and J genes are TRBV4-3 and TRBJ1-2; weak D call: TRBD1 (6 bases). The CDR3 is made up of 16 amino acids. The germline CDR1 and CDR2 sequences are LGHNA and YSLEER. The ends were cut back, 4 bases at V and 0 bases at J, with 15 bases in the middle.

The count of this clonotype is one. The rearrangement joins TRBV24-1 to TRBJ2-7; D might be TRBD1 or TRBD2, each matching 5 bases. Germline CDR1 reads KGHDR; CDR2 reads SFDVKD. The CDR3 has 19 amino acids. V was pared by 3 bases and J by 3 bases, with 26 bases between. This CDR3 reads CATSDPGPSREGNYYEQYF. CDR3 nucleotides: TGTGCCACCAGTGATCCGGGACCTTCCCGCGAAGGGAATTACTACGAGCAGTACTTC.

The chain has TRBV3-1 and TRBJ1-1; no firm D call. The germline V gene has CDR1 LGHDT and CDR2 YNNKEL (reference sequence). The CDR3 has 15 amino acids. The V end lost 1 base, the J end lost 1 base, and 10 bases lay between the germline ends. This CDR3 is CASSQVPSANTEAFF. The DNA of the CDR3 is TGTGCCAGCAGCCAAGTTCCTTCGGCGAACACTGAAGCTTTCTTT.

The rearrangement uses TRBV7-2 and TRBJ2-3; 9 nucleotides agree with TRBD2. The germline V gene has CDR1 SGHTA and CDR2 FQGNSA. J was trimmed by 2 bases and V by 5 bases; bases with no gene match: 11. There are 17 residues in the CDR3. The CDR3 reads CASSREGGGGATDTQYF. The CDR3 DNA sequence: TGTGCCAGCAGCCGAGAGGGCGGCGGGGGGGCCACAGATACGCAGTATTTT.

This clonotype occurred a few times. The CDR3 spells CASSLAGGGYGYTF. For the CDR3, the DNA is TGTGCCAGCAGCTTGGCAGGGGGTGGCTATGGCTACACCTTC. V gene TRBV5-6 combines with J gene TRBJ1-2; 7 bases map to TRBD1. Per the germline V gene, CDR1 is SGHDT and CDR2 is YYEEEE. V dropped 0 bases and J dropped 4; count of bases not matched to a gene: 3. CDR3 length: 14 residues.

J is TRBJ2-7 and V is TRBV10-1; weak D call: TRBD2 (5 bases). The CDR3 extends over 12 amino acids. The ends were cut back, 4 bases at V and 6 bases at J, with 10 bases in the middle. From germline, CDR1 is WNHNN and CDR2 SYGVQD (reference sequence). CDR3 loop: CASSAGSGEQYF. The CDR3 region has the DNA TGCGCCAGCAGTGCGGGCAGCGGCGAGCAGTACTTC.

V usage is TRBV20-1 and J usage is TRBJ2-1; TRBD2 is a possible D gene (5 bases). Germline loops: CDR1 DFQATT, CDR2 SNEGSKA (reference sequence). The CDR3 has 15 residues. The V and J ends lost 6 bases and 0 bases respectively, with 15 bases between them. In DNA, the CDR3 is TGCAGTGCCGAAAGAGGGTTGAGCTCCTACAATGAGCAGTTCTTC. Residues: CSAERGLSSYNEQFF.

The chain combines TRBV6-2 or TRBV6-3 with TRBJ1-1; D unresolved. The CDR3 length is 14 residues. Germline V gene lookup returns CDR1 MNHEY and CDR2 SVGEGT. Trimming removed 2 bases at V and 0 bases at J, with 7 bases between. CDR3 residues: CASSYIQMNTEAFF. The CDR3 DNA follows: TGTGCCAGCAGTTACATCCAGATGAACACTGAAGCTTTCTTT.

This clonotype came up once. The rearrangement links TRBV20-1 to TRBJ2-7, with 8 bases aligning to TRBD1. After removal of 4 bases from V and 6 bases from J, the junction contained 14 bases not matched to a gene. The V gene's germline CDR1 is DFQATT and CDR2 SNEGSKA (reference sequence). This CDR3 contains 15 residues. The CDR3 protein is CSATYLRTGLREQYF. The CDR3 DNA reads as TGCAGTGCTACCTATCTAAGGACAGGGCTCCGCGAGCAGTACTTC.

This clonotype was found once. The chain is built from TRBV30 and TRBJ1-2; 7 nucleotides line up with TRBD1. CDR3 length: 13 amino acids. Germline CDR1 GTSNPN, CDR2 SVGIG (reference sequence). V trimming: 6 bases; J trimming: 0 bases; junction bases outside the gene matches: 4. Here the CDR3 reads CACWDRSNYGYTF. In DNA form, the CDR3 reads TGTGCCTGCTGGGACAGATCTAACTATGGCTACACCTTC.

The table lists this clonotype with a count of one. The V call is TRBV6-1, the J call TRBJ2-6; 10 bases match TRBD1. This CDR3 is built from 18 residues. V gave up 6 bases and J gave up 2 bases; unmatched junction bases: 10. Germline assignment: CDR1 MNHNS and CDR2 SASEGT. The CDR3 nucleotides read TGTGCCAGCAGACCACCCGACAGGGGGCTGGCTGGGGCCAACGTCCTGACTTTC. This sequence encodes CASRPPDRGLAGANVLTF.

The chain carries TRBV20-1 and TRBJ1-5; D remains ambiguous. CDR1 and CDR2 (germline): DFQATT, SNEGSKA (reference sequence). The CDR3 extends over 13 amino acids. Trimming removed 3 bases from V and 7 bases from J, with 13 bases in between. The CDR3: CSASLTGGQPQHF. The DNA of the CDR3 is TGCAGTGCTAGTCTCACTGGAGGGCAGCCCCAGCATTTT.

V is TRBV29-1 and J is TRBJ2-1; possible D gene TRBD1, 6 bases. CDR1 and CDR2 (germline): SQVTM, ANQGSEA. This CDR3 comprises 15 residues. Trimming shortened V by 4 bases and J by 2 bases, and 15 bases separated the two germline ends. CDR3 region: CSVGEPDSPYNEQFF. As DNA, the CDR3 is TGCAGCGTTGGGGAACCGGACAGTCCCTACAATGAGCAGTTCTTC.

The CDR3 DNA sequence: TGTGCCTGGAGTGTAGGGGGAGGCTCCTACAATGAGCAGTTCTTC. Its protein is CAWSVGGGSYNEQFF. This rearrangement joins TRBV30 to TRBJ2-1; D may match TRBD1 or TRBD2 (6 bases each). V was pared by 0 bases and J by 0 bases, with 9 bases between. Germline V lookup: CDR1 GTSNPN, CDR2 SVGIG (reference sequence). The CDR3 is 15 amino acids.

This rearrangement joins TRBV5-8 to TRBJ1-5; possible D gene TRBD1, 6 bases. Per the germline V gene, CDR1 is SGHTS and CDR2 is YDEGEE. The V end lost 1 base, the J end lost 5 bases, and 16 bases lay between the germline ends. CDR3 length equals 16 residues. CDR3 amino acids: CASSLPRDNRDQPQHF. In DNA, the CDR3 is TGTGCCAGCAGCTTGCCCCGGGACAATAGGGATCAGCCCCAGCATTTT.